The 17 T cell receptor beta chains presented below share a single source sample, sequenced in a study of shared clonotypes between healthy human individuals. Positively selected for CCR7, the CD45RO-negative cells used as naive CD8 cells excluded terminally differentiated effector memory CD45RA+ cells. Assay used: immunoSEQ multiplex PCR; TCRdb lists only in-frame clones, some missing. The table shows roughly 2,000,000 clones, with 90% to 95% occurring only once. Input material: naive CD8+ T cells from PBMCs. The receptors were gathered from a young man in good health. Some clones in this sample may be carry-over from other donors' samples.

The V call is TRBV4-3, the J call TRBJ1-1; TRBD1 matches 10 bases. V gave up 3 bases and J gave up 3 bases; unmatched junction bases: 4. The germline CDR1 and CDR2 sequences are LGHNA and YSLEER. The CDR3 contains 15 residues. The CDR3 spells CASSHSTGGYTEAFF. CDR3 sequence (DNA): TGCGCCAGCAGCCATTCGACAGGGGGCTACACTGAAGCTTTCTTT.

V is TRBV19 and J is TRBJ2-1; D may be TRBD2 (5 bases). V gave up 3 bases and J gave up 1 base, with 19 bases separating them. From germline, CDR1 is LNHDA and CDR2 SQIVND (reference sequence). The CDR3 has 18 amino acids. The CDR3 reads CASSISHSSLASYNEQFF. The CDR3 DNA reads TGTGCCAGTAGTATTTCCCACAGTAGTCTAGCTTCCTACAATGAGCAGTTCTTC.

A note on this clone: At the DNA level, this CDR3 is encoded by other sequences in the same sample as well. This rearrangement joins TRBV9 to TRBJ1-1; D unclear. This CDR3 contains 14 residues. Germline assignment: CDR1 SGDLS and CDR2 YYNGEE. With 0 bases removed from V and 2 bases from J, the gap between germline ends came to 8 bases. CDR3 protein: CASSVEGINTEAFF. The CDR3, as DNA: TGTGCCAGCAGCGTAGAAGGGATTAACACTGAAGCTTTCTTT.

With respect to this clone: The sample contains more than one DNA sequence encoding this CDR3. The gene calls are TRBV29-1 and TRBJ1-2; 9 bases agree with TRBD1. CDR3 length: 14 residues. Looked up from germline, CDR1 is SQVTM and CDR2 is ANQGSEA. The trim removed 3 bases at V and 5 bases at J, leaving 7 bases unmatched. As DNA, the CDR3 is TGCAGCGTTGAGCCGGGACAGGGCCCTTATGGCTACACCTTC. Translated: CSVEPGQGPYGYTF.

This clone was observed a few times. CDR3 in DNA: TGTGCCAGCAGCACCAGAAACACAGGGGGGAACACTGAAGCTTTCTTT. Amino acid sequence: CASSTRNTGGNTEAFF. The chain employs TRBV13 and TRBJ1-1; TRBD1 matches at 8 bases. The CDR3 has 16 amino acids. CDR1 and CDR2 from the germline V gene are PRHDT and FYEKMQ (reference sequence). The V gene end was trimmed by 5 bases and the J gene end by 1 base; junction bases not matched to a gene: 9.

Remarks on this clone: Compared with germline, one end of the junction differs, possibly owing to a read error. The V call is TRBV28, the J call TRBJ2-3; D is possibly TRBD1 or TRBD2 (5 bases each). Germline V gives CDR1 MDHEN, CDR2 SYDVKM. This CDR3 is built from 15 residues. CDR3 amino acids: CASSFGTYRTDTQYF. CDR3 nucleotide sequence: TGTGCCAGCAGTTTCGGGACCTACCGCACGGATACGCAGTATTTT.

The chain is built from TRBV4-3 and TRBJ2-7, with 9 bases identical to TRBD2. This CDR3 has 15 amino acids. The V and J ends lost 0 bases and 6 bases, in that order; junction bases with no gene match: 6. Germline V lookup: CDR1 LGHNA, CDR2 YSLEER. In nucleotides, the CDR3 is TGCGCCAGCAGCCAAGATGATGGACTAGCGCGCGAGCAGTACTTC. Amino acids: CASSQDDGLAREQYF.

This chain connects TRBV27 to TRBJ2-3; TRBD2 aligns across 7 bases. The CDR3 totals 13 residues. After removal of 5 bases from V and 6 bases from J, the junction contained 5 bases not matched to a gene. The germline gives CDR1 MNHEY, CDR2 SMNVEV (reference sequence). The CDR3 DNA reads as TGTGCCAGCAGTGGACTAGGGCCGGATACGCAGTATTTT. This gives the protein CASSGLGPDTQYF.

CDR3 in amino acids: CASSPEGAPYEQYF. The DNA for the CDR3 is TGCGCCAGCAGCCCCGAAGGGGCGCCCTACGAGCAGTACTTC. The V call is TRBV5-1, the J call TRBJ2-7; tentatively, D is TRBD1 (5 bases). Germline CDR1 and CDR2: SGHRS and YFSETQ. V lost 4 bases and J lost 2, with 13 bases in between. This CDR3 contains 14 residues.

The CDR3 reads CASITKSGIISYGELFF. As DNA, the CDR3 is TGTGCCAGCATCACTAAGTCCGGGATCATTAGTTACGGGGAGCTGTTTTTT. The gene calls are TRBV7-9 and TRBJ2-2; possible D gene TRBD2, 5 bases. Germline CDR1 and CDR2: SEHNR and FQNEAQ (reference sequence). This CDR3 has 17 residues. Deletions cut 7 bases from V and 7 bases from J, with 25 bases between.

The rearrangement links TRBV28 to TRBJ1-2; D gene unclear. This CDR3 is built from 18 residues. CDR1 is MDHEN and CDR2 is SYDVKM in the germline V gene. V was clipped by 5 bases and J by 3 bases, with 25 bases between them. DNA for the CDR3: TGTGCCAGCAGTAACTACTACTCCCTGCGCCTTTCGGACTATGGCTACACCTTC. As protein: CASSNYYSLRLSDYGYTF.

The chain links TRBV9 to TRBJ2-7, with a weak D call TRBD1 (6 bases). V lost 3 bases, J lost 3 bases, and 7 bases lay in between. Germline CDR1 is SGDLS and CDR2 is YYNGEE. CDR3 length equals 12 residues. CDR3 protein: CASSDRDYEQYF. The CDR3, as DNA: TGTGCCAGCAGCGACAGGGACTACGAGCAGTACTTC.

CDR3 protein: CASSEPLTGSGNTIYF. In DNA, the CDR3 is TGTGCCAGCAGTGAACCACTGACAGGTAGCGGAAACACCATATATTTT. The chain employs TRBV6-1 and TRBJ1-3; maybe TRBD1 (6 bases). Germline values: CDR1 MNHNS, CDR2 SASEGT. This CDR3 spans 16 amino acids. V lost 2 bases to trimming and J lost 4 bases, with 15 bases between them.

This chain joins TRBV5-6 and TRBJ2-1; 9 positions agree with TRBD2. Germline V gives CDR1 SGHDT, CDR2 YYEEEE. The CDR3 covers 16 residues. Trimming took 3 bases from V and 4 from J; bases not matched to a gene: 8. The CDR3 DNA reads TGTGCCAGCAGCTGGTTTAGCGGGGGAATATACAATGAGCAGTTCTTC. It codes for CASSWFSGGIYNEQFF.

The rearrangement links TRBV7-9 to TRBJ2-2; D uncertain. V shed 5 bases and J shed 6 bases, with 7 bases lying between them. In germline, CDR1 is SEHNR, CDR2 FQNEAQ (reference sequence). The length of the CDR3 is 12 residues. This chain's CDR3 is CASSHLSGELFF. The CDR3 DNA sequence: TGTGCCAGCAGCCATCTATCCGGGGAGCTGTTTTTT.

The CDR3 nucleotides read TGTGCCAGCAATCGGCGGGATGGCGATGAGCAGTTCTTC. Its protein product is CASNRRDGDEQFF. This chain joins TRBV9 and TRBJ2-1; perhaps TRBD2 as D (6 bases). This CDR3 has 13 amino acids. Germline lookup yields CDR1 SGDLS and CDR2 YYNGEE. Trimming removed 6 bases from V and 8 bases from J, with 15 bases in between.

J is TRBJ2-2 and V is TRBV28; D not certain. Trimming took off 6 bases at V and 2 bases at J, with 19 bases between the two ends. Germline lookup yields CDR1 MDHEN and CDR2 SYDVKM. The CDR3 is 17 amino acids. The CDR3 sequence is CASSPPRRRDNTGELFF. CDR3 bases: TGTGCCAGCAGCCCACCGAGGCGCAGAGACAACACCGGGGAGCTGTTTTTT.